This T cell receptor beta chain was obtained from a study of shared clonotypes between healthy human individuals. Study-level background: Donors consisted of two women and a few men between 18 and 49.

TCRdb's copy holds only in-frame clones and misses some; the assay was immunoSEQ multiplex PCR. The repertoire consists of about 580,000 clones, with roughly 98% occurring once and the leading ten covering approximately 0.3%. Cells designated naive CD8 were CD45RO-negative and were positively selected for CCR7, with terminally differentiated effector memory CD45RA+ cells excluded. The germline V and J ends were trimmed by 1 base and 4 bases, with 8 bases remaining between them. The CDR3 spans 13 residues. CDR1 and CDR2 (germline): SGHNT, YENEEA. The specimen was naive CD8+ T cells sorted from blood. This receptor was obtained from a man aged 25 to 40 in good health. The chain couples TRBV11-3 to TRBJ2-7, with D unresolved. The DNA of the CDR3 is TGTGCCAGCAGCTTAGCGGTGACTTACGAGCAGTACTTC. Translating it yields CASSLAVTYEQYF.